The 12 T cell receptor beta chains below were found in one sample sequenced in a study of blood T cell repertoires in COVID-19. Clones were read by immunoSEQ multiplex PCR, and TCRdb kept only the in-frame ones, dropping some. This repertoire shows fewer than 250,000 clones, around nine tenths found once; its top ten account for roughly 2.5%. Sequencing was carried out using peripheral blood. The receptors derive from an older woman with acute or convalescent COVID-19.

Turning to this clone: At one end, the junction sequence differs from germline, possibly due to a read error. The rearrangement uses TRBV7-7 and TRBJ1-3; no firm D call. This CDR3 contains 18 residues. Germline CDR1 and CDR2: SSHAT and FNYEAQ (reference sequence). CDR3 nucleotides: TGTGCTAGCAGCTTAGGCCGGGGTAAGTTGTGCTCTGGAAACACCATATATTTT. It codes for CASSLGRGKLCSGNTIYF.

This chain uses TRBV2 with TRBJ2-7; 9 nucleotides line up with TRBD1. V was clipped by 7 bases and J by 5 bases; unmatched bases: 9. The CDR3 contains 14 residues. Germline V CDR1 and CDR2: SNHLY, FYNNEI. The CDR3, as DNA: TGTGCCAGCAAAAAGGACAGGGGCGTCAACGAGCAGTACTTC. It specifies CASKKDRGVNEQYF.

The chain uses TRBV5-1 and TRBJ1-3, with 7 bases identical to TRBD1. The V segment lost 0 bases and the J segment 2 bases; nucleotides outside the gene matches: 8. The CDR3 spans 17 residues. Germline lookup yields CDR1 SGHRS and CDR2 YFSETQ. The CDR3 protein is CASSLEGRGIAGNTIYF. CDR3 nucleotides: TGCGCCAGCAGCTTGGAGGGCAGGGGGATTGCTGGAAACACCATATATTTT.

The J gene is TRBJ1-2, the V gene TRBV7-2; no firm D call. V lost 5 bases to trimming and J lost 3 bases, with 16 bases between them. The CDR3 runs 15 residues. Germline CDR1 SGHTA, CDR2 FQGNSA. The DNA of the CDR3 is TGTGCCAGCAGCGACTCATCCACCAGCGACTATGGCTACACCTTC. This translates into CASSDSSTSDYGYTF.

This clone was found once. The gene calls are TRBV28 and TRBJ1-4; D call uncertain. The length of the CDR3 is 14 residues. Germline V lookup: CDR1 MDHEN, CDR2 SYDVKM. Trimming pared 9 bases from V and 8 bases from J, leaving 19 bases between. DNA of the CDR3: TGTGCCAGTCGGAGTGGGTCCATGAGGGAAAAACTGTTTTTT. It yields the protein CASRSGSMREKLFF.

This clone has only one observation. The chain uses TRBV20-1 and TRBJ1-2; D is unclear. Between the trimmed V and J ends, which lost 2 bases and 3 bases, there was a span of 4 bases. From germline, CDR1 is DFQATT and CDR2 SNEGSKA (reference sequence). CDR3 length: 11 residues. This CDR3 reads CSARSDYGYTF. The CDR3 coding sequence is TGCAGTGCTAGATCTGACTATGGCTACACCTTC.

The CDR3 coding sequence is TGTGCCTGGAGGACACCCCAGAACACTGAAGCTTTCTTT. Translation gives CAWRTPQNTEAFF. The rearrangement links TRBV30 to TRBJ1-1; no clear D gene. CDR1 is GTSNPN and CDR2 is SVGIG in the germline V gene (reference sequence). The ends were cut back, 3 bases at V and 1 base at J, with 9 bases in the middle. There are 13 residues in the CDR3.

The CDR3 is CASSWAGQGEGNQPQHF. DNA for the CDR3: TGTGCCAGCAGCTGGGCGGGACAGGGGGAAGGTAATCAGCCCCAGCATTTT. The chain joins TRBV7-2 to TRBJ1-5, with 11 bases aligning to TRBD1. Trimming took 4 bases from V and 4 from J; bases not matched to a gene: 9. Per germline, CDR1 SGHTA and CDR2 FQGNSA. This CDR3 is 17 amino acids long. The entire variable domain, with the rest obtained from reference TRBV7-2 and TRBJ1-5, is as follows: GAGVSQSPSNKVTEKGKDVELRCDPISGHTALYWYRQSLGQGLEFLIYFQGNSAPDKSGLPSDRFSAERTGGSVSTLTIQRTQQEDSAVYLCASSWAGQGEGNQPQHFGDGTRLSIL.

The V gene is TRBV6-2 or TRBV6-3, the J gene TRBJ1-1; tentative D call: TRBD1 (5 bases). The CDR3 is 16 residues long. Trimming pared 0 bases from V and 0 bases from J, leaving 11 bases between. Germline V gene lookup returns CDR1 MNHEY and CDR2 SVGEGT. The DNA for the CDR3 is TGTGCCAGCAGTTACTCGACGGGGGGAGTGAACACTGAAGCTTTCTTT. Translation: CASSYSTGGVNTEAFF.

This clone is a singleton in its sample. The V call is TRBV20-1, the J call TRBJ1-6; D not resolved. The CDR3 runs 13 residues. Germline V CDR1 and CDR2: DFQATT, SNEGSKA (reference sequence). Trimming pared 3 bases from V and 6 bases from J, leaving 9 bases between. CDR3 in amino acids: CSASHRINSPLHF. In DNA, the CDR3 is TGCAGTGCTAGTCACAGAATTAATTCACCCCTCCACTTT.

V usage is TRBV6-5 and J usage is TRBJ2-5; TRBD2 agrees at 7 bases. The V gene end was trimmed by 1 base and the J gene end by 4 bases; junction bases not matched to a gene: 6. The CDR3 runs to 15 residues. The germline CDR1 and CDR2 sequences are MNHEY and SVGAGI. The CDR3 spells CASSYFAGVGETQYF. The CDR3 bases are TGTGCCAGCAGTTACTTTGCGGGAGTGGGAGAGACCCAGTACTTC.

Concerning this clone: At the DNA level, this CDR3 is encoded by other sequences in the same sample as well. This sequence joins TRBV28 and TRBJ1-5, with a possible D match to TRBD1 (5 bases). Germline values: CDR1 MDHEN, CDR2 SYDVKM. V was shortened by 1 base and J by 1 base, with 5 bases between the two germline ends. This CDR3 contains 14 residues. The CDR3 loop is CASSLSGSNQPQHF. CDR3 DNA: TGTGCCAGCAGTTTATCAGGGAGCAATCAGCCCCAGCATTTT.